Reported below is one TCR beta chain. The sample is drawn from a study of Tregs in tolerant kidney transplant recipients. Assay: immunoSEQ multiplex PCR; the TCRdb copy retains only in-frame clones and omits some. This sample yields under 95,000 clones, of which around 93% are seen a single time; approximately 0.3% belongs to the top ten. V gave up 6 bases and J gave up 2 bases, with 8 bases separating them. Germline V gene lookup returns CDR1 MNHEY and CDR2 SVGAGI. This CDR3 has 12 amino acids. The specimen comprised Tregs from blood, sampled before the transplant. The clonotype originates from a human donor who received a combined kidney and bone marrow transplant. This chain uses TRBV6-5 with TRBJ2-7; a possible D gene is TRBD1 (6 bases). CDR3 sequence reads: CASRQGPYEQYF. The CDR3 DNA reads TGTGCCAGCAGACAGGGCCCCTACGAGCAGTACTTC.